This T cell receptor beta chain is from a study of T cells after yellow fever vaccination. This clonotype came up a few times. By 5'RACE template switching, TCR cDNA was produced, with a universal primer site and UMIs added in the process. TCRdb independently ran MiXCR on the 5' RACE reads; one entry per CDR3 protein. The sample consists of fewer than 450,000 distinct CDR3 sequences, almost 4% of them appearing once. The specimen comprised PBMCs, sampled 5 days after the yellow fever booster vaccination. The TCR originated in a man younger than 35 who received the YFV17D yellow fever vaccine.

Written as DNA, the CDR3 is TGTGCCAGCAACCAGGGGGGTTTCGGTAATGAAAAACTGTTTTTT. Amino acids: CASNQGGFGNEKLFF. The chain joins TRBV7-9 to TRBJ1-4; 7 bases agree with TRBD1. This CDR3 comprises 15 residues. Germline CDR1 is SEHNR and CDR2 is FQNEAQ (reference sequence). J was trimmed by 4 bases and V by 7 bases; bases with no gene match: 9.